The rows below give T cell receptor beta chains drawn from one sample of a study of blood T cells in healthy people across ages. TCRdb reanalysed the 5' RACE reads using MiXCR and keeps one entry per CDR3 protein. This sample has 700,000 to 850,000 distinct CDR3 sequences, with 36% found just once. The sequencing input was blood. The receptors were sampled from a man aged 18 to 30 in good health. Each CDR3 is given with its conserved first and last residue. The order of the fields is D gene, V gene, J gene, clone size, CDR3 protein, CDR3 DNA. A D gene is named only where the DNA matches it firmly. Where a row states a size, it is once, few, many or the class of an expanded clone; other rows omit it.

-	TRBV7-2	TRBJ1-1	few	CASSLDQGLGDTEAFF	TGTGCCAGCAGCTTAGACCAGGGACTCGGGGACACTGAAGCTTTCTTT
TRBD2	TRBV27	TRBJ2-1	few	CASTTRGGRYNEQFF	TGTGCCAGCACCACCCGGGGGGGAAGATACAATGAGCAGTTCTTC
TRBD2	TRBV3-1	TRBJ2-3	-	CASSHAGVKTDTQYF	TGTGCCAGCAGCCACGCGGGGGTGAAGACAGATACGCAGTATTTT
-	TRBV6-2/TRBV6-3	TRBJ2-3	few	CASSYEVDTQYF	TGTGCCAGCAGTTATGAGGTGGATACGCAGTATTTT
-	TRBV28	TRBJ1-2	few	CASSFGAVNYGYTF	TGTGCCAGCAGTTTTGGGGCGGTTAACTATGGCTACACCTTC
-	TRBV12-3/TRBV12-4	TRBJ2-3	-	CASRGTGIDGGDTQYF	TGTGCCAGCAGGGGCACAGGGATTGATGGAGGAGATACGCAGTATTTT
-	TRBV11-2	TRBJ1-1	-	CASSRGTTNTEAFF	TGTGCCAGCAGCCGCGGGACCACGAACACTGAAGCTTTCTTT
-	TRBV10-3	TRBJ1-2	few	CAISGNPTEGYGYTF	TGTGCCATCAGTGGAAACCCGACAGAAGGCTATGGCTACACCTTC
-	TRBV9	TRBJ1-4	few	CASSVGRANEKLFF	TGTGCCAGCAGCGTAGGTAGGGCTAATGAAAAACTGTTTTTT
-	TRBV20-1	TRBJ2-1	-	CSAPASGSYNEQFF	TGCAGTGCTCCTGCCAGCGGCTCATACAATGAGCAGTTCTTC
-	TRBV4-3	TRBJ2-7	-	CASSQEGETEQYF	TGCGCCAGCAGCCAAGAGGGAGAGACCGAGCAGTACTTC
-	TRBV15	TRBJ1-2	-	CATSRDQGFFHGYTF	TGTGCCACCAGCAGAGATCAGGGATTTTTTCATGGCTACACCTTC
TRBD2	TRBV3-1	TRBJ2-1	few	CASSQAGISGGEQFF	TGTGCCAGCAGCCAAGCTGGTATATCGGGGGGTGAGCAGTTCTTC
-	TRBV20-1	TRBJ1-1	-	CSASSGAKTEAFF	TGCAGTGCTAGCTCGGGGGCGAAGACTGAAGCTTTCTTT
-	TRBV21-1	TRBJ2-4	few	CASSKEGRAVAKNIQYF	TGTGCCAGCAGCAAGGAGGGCAGGGCCGTTGCCAAAAACATTCAGTACTTC
-	TRBV12-3/TRBV12-4	TRBJ1-3	-	CASRPLGNTIYF	TGTGCCAGTAGGCCCCTTGGAAACACCATATATTTT
-	TRBV25-1	TRBJ1-4	few	CASSEYEGGDEKLFF	TGTGCCAGCAGTGAATATGAGGGGGGAGATGAAAAACTGTTTTTT